These 23 T cell receptor beta chains were all obtained from the same sample, sequenced in a study of T-cell reconstitution after alpha-beta-depleted transplantation in children. Molecular barcoding with unique molecular identifiers was used for the TCRbeta library. TCRdb independently ran MiXCR on the PCR reads; one entry per CDR3 protein. The sample consists of 300,000 to 400,000 distinct CDR3 sequences, under 20% of them appearing once. The specimen was PBMCs, mostly from graft donor cells, collected 360 days after TCRalphabeta/CD19-depleted stem cell transplant. These receptors all come from a male patient between 2 and 15 years old who had a stem cell transplant for acute lymphoblastic leukemia, so the T cells may come from the graft donor.

This clonotype was counted only a few times. The rearrangement uses TRBV30 and TRBJ2-1, with TRBD2 matching 7 bases. Germline values: CDR1 GTSNPN, CDR2 SVGIG (reference sequence). The V gene end was trimmed by 3 bases and the J gene end by 9 bases; junction bases not matched to a gene: 8. This CDR3 contains 13 residues. The CDR3 is CAWRGLGAGEQFF. As DNA, the CDR3 is TGTGCCTGGAGAGGACTAGGGGCGGGTGAGCAGTTCTTC. Full variable domain (rest looked up from reference TRBV30 and TRBJ2-1): SQTIHQWPATLVQPVGSPLSLECTVEGTSNPNLYWYRQAAGRGLQLLFYSVGIGQISSEVPQNLSASRPQDRQFILSSKKLLLSDSGFYLCAWRGLGAGEQFFGPGTRLTVL.

The sample holds many counts of this clonotype. This chain uses TRBV29-1 with TRBJ1-5; tentative D call: TRBD1 (5 bases). This CDR3 is built from 13 residues. Germline V gene lookup returns CDR1 SQVTM and CDR2 ANQGSEA. V was shortened by 4 bases and J by 0 bases, with 7 bases between the two germline ends. For the CDR3, the DNA is TGCAGCGTTGGACAGAATAGCAATCAGCCCCAGCATTTT. Amino acids: CSVGQNSNQPQHF.

This clonotype was seen more than once but under ten times. V is TRBV28 and J is TRBJ1-5; unclear D gene. CDR3 size: 16 residues. The germline V gene encodes CDR1 MDHEN and CDR2 SYDVKM. Trimming shortened V by 1 base and J by 6 bases, and 16 bases separated the two germline ends. CDR3: CASSLSVDFTGQPQHF. CDR3 DNA sequence: TGTGCCAGCAGTTTATCGGTGGATTTCACGGGTCAGCCCCAGCATTTT.

This clonotype has a count of ten or more. This chain links TRBV28 with TRBJ2-7; 7 bases are shared with TRBD1. CDR3 length equals 15 residues. The J segment lost 6 bases and the V segment lost 5 bases, leaving 13 bases of the junction unmatched. From germline, CDR1 is MDHEN and CDR2 SYDVKM. CDR3 sequence (DNA): TGTGCCAGCAGTACAGCAGACAGGGCGAGACGCGAGCAGTACTTC. As protein: CASSTADRARREQYF.

This clonotype was counted between two and nine times. This chain links TRBV3-1 with TRBJ2-7; D call uncertain. Germline CDR1 reads LGHDT; CDR2 reads YNNKEL (reference sequence). This CDR3 spans 11 amino acids. Trimming removed 7 bases from V and 6 bases from J, with 10 bases in between. In DNA form, the CDR3 reads TGTGCCAGCACCAACGGGCGCGAGCAGTACTTC. It is translated as CASTNGREQYF.

This clonotype was detected a few times. The chain has TRBV12-3 or TRBV12-4 and TRBJ1-2; D is unclear. The V and J ends lost 2 bases and 4 bases respectively, with 8 bases between them. The CDR3 loop spans 13 amino acids. As DNA, the CDR3 is TGTGCCAGCAGTTTACTACACGTCTATGGCTACACCTTC. Residues: CASSLLHVYGYTF.

Regarding this clonotype: This clone may be a read error of a much larger clone one base away. The missing conserved phenylalanine or tryptophan at the end of this CDR3 makes a read error likely. The V call is TRBV5-1, the J call TRBJ1-6; D is uncertain. Trimming cost V 4 bases and J 8 bases, with 16 bases left between them. CDR3 size: 15 residues. Germline CDR1 reads SGHRS; CDR2 reads YFSETQ. CDR3 loop: CASSPVSAADSPLHC. DNA for the CDR3: TGCGCCAGCAGCCCGGTGTCGGCAGCGGATTCACCCCTCCACTGT.

This clonotype was detected only a few times. The genes are TRBV28 and TRBJ2-1, with 9 bases matching TRBD1. This CDR3 has 15 residues. Germline assignment: CDR1 MDHEN and CDR2 SYDVKM. V dropped 7 bases and J dropped 8; count of bases not matched to a gene: 12. CDR3 coding DNA: TGTGCCAGCAACCCAGGGACAGGGAGGTTGGATGAGCAGTTCTTC. Its protein product is CASNPGTGRLDEQFF.

This chain links TRBV19 with TRBJ2-2; D ambiguous. Trimming cost V 4 bases and J 4 bases, with 10 bases left between them. The CDR3 covers 14 residues. In germline, CDR1 is LNHDA, CDR2 SQIVND (reference sequence). The CDR3 sequence: CASSTSHGTGELFF. CDR3 DNA sequence: TGTGCCAGTAGTACTAGTCACGGCACCGGGGAGCTGTTTTTT.

This clonotype occurred a few times. The rearrangement uses TRBV6-2 or TRBV6-3 and TRBJ2-7; TRBD1 agrees at 10 bases. Germline CDR1 is MNHEY and CDR2 is SVGEGT. After removal of 9 bases from V and 5 bases from J, the junction contained 7 bases not matched to a gene. The CDR3 spans 13 residues. CDR3 nucleotide sequence: TGTGCCAGTGGTCGACAGGGGGCTAACGAGCAGTACTTC. It is translated as CASGRQGANEQYF.

The rearrangement uses TRBV6-2 or TRBV6-3 and TRBJ2-1, with TRBD2 identical over 9 bases. CDR3 length: 15 residues. Trimming took 4 bases from V and 6 from J; bases not matched to a gene: 7. Germline V gives CDR1 MNHEY, CDR2 SVGEGT. The CDR3 loop reads CASSSRSGRRNEQFF. The DNA of the CDR3 is TGTGCCAGCAGTTCCCGTAGCGGGAGACGCAATGAGCAGTTCTTC.

This chain uses TRBV4-3 with TRBJ2-3, with unresolved D. The CDR3 runs 13 residues. The V end lost 4 bases, the J end lost 2 bases, and 7 bases lay between the germline ends. The germline CDR1 and CDR2 sequences are LGHNA and YSLEER. For the CDR3, the DNA is TGCGCCAGCAGCCGCGACACCACAGATACGCAGTATTTT. Its protein product is CASSRDTTDTQYF.

V usage is TRBV10-3 and J usage is TRBJ2-1, with 10 positions matching TRBD2. J lost 7 bases, V lost 3 bases, and 6 bases had no gene match. CDR3 size: 15 residues. Germline V gives CDR1 ENHRY, CDR2 SYGVKD. CDR3 region: CAISEVLAGSNEQFF. CDR3 sequence (DNA): TGTGCCATCAGTGAAGTACTAGCGGGGTCAAATGAGCAGTTCTTC.

This clonotype was recorded a few times. The gene calls are TRBV27 and TRBJ1-1; 7 bases match TRBD1. The junction had 7 bases not matched to a gene; V was cut back by 6 bases and J by 3 bases. This CDR3 has 14 amino acids. CDR1 is MNHEY, CDR2 SMNVEV, per germline (reference sequence). CDR3 loop: CASRQGVMDTEAFF. The CDR3 nucleotides read TGTGCCAGCAGGCAGGGGGTAATGGACACTGAAGCTTTCTTT.

J is TRBJ2-7 and V is TRBV18; tentative D call: TRBD2 (7 bases). CDR3 size: 15 residues. With 6 bases removed from V and 2 bases from J, the gap between germline ends came to 17 bases. Germline V CDR1 and CDR2: KGHSH, LQKENI. CDR3 protein: CASSFKGGETYEQYF. The CDR3 DNA sequence: TGTGCCAGCTCTTTCAAGGGGGGGGAAACCTACGAGCAGTACTTC.

This clonotype has only a few counts. The J gene is TRBJ2-2, the V gene TRBV28, with 11 bases lining up with TRBD2. The CDR3 is 18 amino acids. Per germline, CDR1 MDHEN and CDR2 SYDVKM. The V segment lost 4 bases and the J segment 0 bases; nucleotides outside the gene matches: 7. CDR3 residues: CASSSDLAGGSNTGELFF. For the CDR3, the DNA is TGTGCCAGCAGTTCCGATCTAGCGGGAGGCTCGAACACCGGGGAGCTGTTTTTT. The whole variable domain, remainder taken from reference TRBV28 and TRBJ2-2, is DVKVTQSSRYLVKRTGEKVFLECVQDMDHENMFWYRQDPGLGLRLIYFSYDVKMKEKGDIPEGYSVSREKKERFSLILESASTNQTSMYLCASSSDLAGGSNTGELFFGEGSRLTVL.

The J gene is TRBJ2-3, the V gene TRBV15; D not certain. Germline CDR1 reads LNHNV; CDR2 reads YYDKDF (reference sequence). With 3 bases removed from V and 6 bases from J, the gap between germline ends came to 10 bases. CDR3 length: 13 amino acids. CDR3 DNA sequence: TGTGCCACCAGCAGGAATATCGCGGATACGCAGTATTTT. It translates to CATSRNIADTQYF.

This clonotype has a handful of counts. This rearrangement joins TRBV27 to TRBJ2-5; perhaps TRBD1 as D (5 bases). Germline V gene data show CDR1 as MNHEY and CDR2 as SMNVEV (reference sequence). The CDR3 consists of 16 residues. Deletions cut 3 bases from V and 2 bases from J, with 16 bases between. The CDR3 reads CASSFPPDRCQETQYF. The CDR3 DNA sequence: TGTGCCAGCAGTTTCCCTCCTGACAGATGTCAAGAGACCCAGTACTTC.

This clonotype was seen a few times. The junction shows a germline mismatch at one end, possibly a read error. The chain combines TRBV20-1 with TRBJ2-5; 11 bases line up with TRBD2. Germline V gene data show CDR1 as DFQATT and CDR2 as SNEGSKA (reference sequence). The CDR3 is 15 amino acids. In DNA form, the CDR3 reads TGCAGTGCCAGAGCAGGGACTAGCGGCAAAGAGACCCAGTACTTC. Translation: CSARAGTSGKETQYF.

The V gene is TRBV4-1, the J gene TRBJ1-3; D remains unclear. V was clipped by 0 bases and J by 4 bases, with 7 bases between them. This CDR3 has 14 amino acids. Germline CDR1 reads MGHRA; CDR2 reads YSYEKL. The CDR3 sequence is CASSQEGWGNTIYF. The CDR3 region has the DNA TGCGCCAGCAGCCAAGAAGGGTGGGGAAACACCATATATTTT.

The chain recombines TRBV15 with TRBJ2-1; D is perhaps TRBD1 (5 bases). Looked up from germline, CDR1 is LNHNV and CDR2 is YYDKDF (reference sequence). The CDR3 loop spans 15 amino acids. Trimming removed 3 bases at V and 7 bases at J, with 16 bases between. In DNA, the CDR3 is TGTGCCACCAGCAGGCTCAGCGTAGGGGATAATGAGCAGTTCTTC. This encodes CATSRLSVGDNEQFF.

This clonotype was counted a few times. This sequence joins TRBV27 and TRBJ2-7, with TRBD2 identical over 7 bases. Losses at the gene ends were 3 bases for V and 9 bases for J; bases not matched to a gene: 2. The length of the CDR3 is 11 residues. CDR1 is MNHEY, CDR2 SMNVEV, per germline (reference sequence). Written as DNA, the CDR3 is TGTGCCAGCAGTTTGGGGGGGAGGCAGTACTTC. It yields the protein CASSLGGRQYF.

CDR3 nucleotides: TGCAGTGCTAGAGGCCCCGGGGCTAGCGGGTCCGGGGAGCTGTTTTTT. Translation gives CSARGPGASGSGELFF. The rearrangement joins TRBV20-1 to TRBJ2-2; 8 bases map to TRBD2. Germline V gene data show CDR1 as DFQATT and CDR2 as SNEGSKA (reference sequence). This CDR3 region has 16 residues. The V segment lost 1 base and the J segment 6 bases; nucleotides outside the gene matches: 10.